Listed below are T cell receptor beta chains from one sample, sequenced in a study of T cells after yellow fever vaccination. TCRdb passed the 5' RACE reads through MiXCR, listing each CDR3 protein once. The repertoire holds some 300,000 distinct CDR3 sequences, with around 3.6% as singletons. The specimen was PBMCs, collected on the day of the yellow fever booster vaccination. The receptor source for this set is a man aged 18 to 35 who received the YFV17D yellow fever vaccine. The CDR3 runs from the conserved cysteine through the conserved F or W. D genes are given only for firm matches. Not every row has a clone size; where given, it reads once, few, many or a size class.

d_gene: .; v_gene: TRBV7-9; abundance: many; j_gene: TRBJ2-3; CDR3nt: TGTGCCAGCAGCCCCCCTTTTAGCAGACCTAGCACAGATACGCAGTATTTT; CDR3aa: CASSPPFSRPSTDTQYF
d_gene: .; v_gene: TRBV3-1; abundance: many; j_gene: TRBJ1-5; CDR3nt: TGTGCCAGCAGCCAAGACCTCGTGTGGGGGAAGCCCCAGCATTTT; CDR3aa: CASSQDLVWGKPQHF
d_gene: .; v_gene: TRBV7-2; abundance: many; j_gene: TRBJ2-3; CDR3nt: TGTGCCAGCAGCTTAGGTTTTGGCACAGATACGCAGTATTTT; CDR3aa: CASSLGFGTDTQYF
d_gene: TRBD1; v_gene: TRBV20-1; abundance: many; j_gene: TRBJ2-2; CDR3nt: TGCAGTGCTAGAGATCCCAGGACAGGGGTGGCCGGGGAGCTGTTTTTT; CDR3aa: CSARDPRTGVAGELFF
d_gene: .; v_gene: TRBV4-1; abundance: few; j_gene: TRBJ2-2; CDR3nt: TGCGCCAGCAGCCCTCACAATCACAGGGACCCCACCGGGGAGCTGTTTTTT; CDR3aa: CASSPHNHRDPTGELFF
d_gene: .; v_gene: TRBV2; abundance: many; j_gene: TRBJ1-2; CDR3nt: TGTGCCAGCAGTCCGACGGGGGTGGCGGGCGGCTACACCTTC; CDR3aa: CASSPTGVAGGYTF
d_gene: .; v_gene: TRBV5-1; abundance: many; j_gene: TRBJ1-5; CDR3nt: TGCGCCAGCAGCTTGACAGTCGGTCAGCCCCAGCATTTT; CDR3aa: CASSLTVGQPQHF
d_gene: .; v_gene: TRBV7-6; abundance: .; j_gene: TRBJ2-3; CDR3nt: TGTGCCAGCAGCCATAACGCAGATACGCAGTATTTT; CDR3aa: CASSHNADTQYF
d_gene: TRBD1; v_gene: TRBV7-9; abundance: many; j_gene: TRBJ2-3; CDR3nt: TGTGCCAGCAGCCGGACAGGGGACGCGCAGTATTTT; CDR3aa: CASSRTGDAQYF
d_gene: .; v_gene: TRBV6-6; abundance: .; j_gene: TRBJ2-2; CDR3nt: TGTGCCAGCAGTTACACTGGTGGCGGGGAGCTGTTTTTT; CDR3aa: CASSYTGGGELFF
d_gene: .; v_gene: TRBV10-3; abundance: many; j_gene: TRBJ1-6; CDR3nt: TGTGCCATCAGTGGCTCAGGGCTGGGGGATTCACCCCTCCACTTT; CDR3aa: CAISGSGLGDSPLHF
d_gene: .; v_gene: TRBV10-3; abundance: many; j_gene: TRBJ1-5; CDR3nt: TGTGCCATCTCGCTGGGGAATCAGCCCCAGCATTTT; CDR3aa: CAISLGNQPQHF
d_gene: .; v_gene: TRBV13; abundance: .; j_gene: TRBJ2-2; CDR3nt: TGTGCCTCCCAAGGGCAGGGAAACACCGGGGAGCTGTTTTTT; CDR3aa: CASQGQGNTGELFF
d_gene: .; v_gene: TRBV5-1; abundance: .; j_gene: TRBJ2-3; CDR3nt: TGCGCCAGCAGCCTCTCTCTCGTGGAGTCAGATACGCAGTATTTT; CDR3aa: CASSLSLVESDTQYF